This TCR beta chain was recorded in a study of blood T cell repertoires in COVID-19 (TCRdb year 2020). As for the study more broadly: Collaborator samples came from the United States, Italy and Spain and covered acute and convalescent phases of COVID-19. The prospective study material was composed of cDNA or gDNA derived from T cells, B-cell-depleted T cells, or PBMCs. Subjects who had been exposed to COVID-19, were actively infected with it, or had recovered from it provided the deeply sampled blood TCRbeta repertoires that made up the dataset. The repertoires were made available in a free public database intended to serve as a resource for research on the immune response to SARS-CoV-2. Samples came from the ongoing ImmuneRACE study (first 160 participants) plus 1,254 subjects from 6 global collaborators. The sample metadata nearly always contained a de-identified subject ID, COVID-19 status, age in years and sex. Where available, HLA class I and class II types were obtained from metadata supplied by the sample provider rather than from assay-based typing.

For this clone: Its specific antigen is unknown. Qualities for individual bases were not recorded, and no much larger clone is one base off.

Each collaborating institution followed its own protocols to collect whole blood in K2EDTA tubes. For TCRbeta analysis, collaborators shipped samples as frozen whole blood, isolated PBMCs, or DNA extracted from either of those sample types. TCRbeta CDR3 regions were amplified from genomic DNA using the immunoSEQ Assay, a bias-controlled multiplex PCR. Processing in the source paper ran as follows. Within the assay, amplification of reference gene primers was used to estimate how many nucleated cells each sample contained. To quantify the absolute abundance of each unique TCRbeta CDR3 rearrangement, sequence reads were collapsed and filtered. For each sample, productive Simpson clonality was calculated as the square root of Simpson's diversity index across productive rearrangements. Drawn from immuneACCESS, this table holds only the in-frame rearrangements with V and J called that TCRdb kept. Clones are partly lost; checked studies trace under half to an unresolved V gene and leave the rest unexplained. V and J calls plus clone size are reproduced from that table; the DNA served to infer D and trimming. The sample has 150,000 to 200,000 clones on record, about 87% of them singletons. The ten top clones hold 3.7% of the sample.

Study-level results and caveats: The quantity of clinical and demographic metadata differed by source and by participant and was supplied without curation.

Looking up the germline V gene yields CDR1 SGDLS and CDR2 YYNGEE. At the junction V is shortened by 0 bases and J by 4 bases; bases outside the gene matches: 3. Including the terminal cysteine and phenylalanine, the CDR3 comprises 15 residues. The read is trimmed to its CDR3 DNA, 45 bases read in frame from base 1. The sequencing input was peripheral blood. The receptor comes from a man younger than 35 with active or convalescent COVID-19. Here the chain combines TRBV9 and TRBJ2-1; 8 of the junction bases match TRBD1. The DNA reads as follows: TGTGCCAGCAGCGTAGTGGACAGGGATTACAATGAGCAGTTCTTC. Its coded protein is CASSVVDRDYNEQFF.